This TCR beta chain was sequenced in a study of blood T cell repertoires in COVID-19. Turning to the study itself: Sites in the United States, Italy and Spain provided acute and convalescent COVID-19 samples. Sources were T cells, B-cell-depleted T cells, or PBMCs; the material itself was cDNA or gDNA.

Methods used by the authors: Using reference gene primer amplification, nucleated cell counts were estimated. Clones were read by immunoSEQ multiplex PCR, and TCRdb kept only the in-frame ones, dropping some. The V and J calls and clone size were taken over from that table, and D and trimming were inferred from the DNA. The profile shows 95,000 to 150,000 clones, 82% of them singletons. There are 19 residues in the CDR3. V gave up 3 bases and J gave up 4 bases; unmatched junction bases: 11. In germline, CDR1 is LNHDA, CDR2 SQIVND (reference sequence). Sequenced input: peripheral blood. The clonotype comes from a woman between 65 and 79 years old with acute or convalescent COVID-19. This chain joins TRBV19 and TRBJ2-5; 16 bases are a match to TRBD2. The CDR3 region has the DNA TGTGCCAGTAGTATGGGCGGCGGGACTAGCGGGGGGGCTCGAGAGACCCAGTACTTC. Translating gives CASSMGGGTSGGARETQYF.